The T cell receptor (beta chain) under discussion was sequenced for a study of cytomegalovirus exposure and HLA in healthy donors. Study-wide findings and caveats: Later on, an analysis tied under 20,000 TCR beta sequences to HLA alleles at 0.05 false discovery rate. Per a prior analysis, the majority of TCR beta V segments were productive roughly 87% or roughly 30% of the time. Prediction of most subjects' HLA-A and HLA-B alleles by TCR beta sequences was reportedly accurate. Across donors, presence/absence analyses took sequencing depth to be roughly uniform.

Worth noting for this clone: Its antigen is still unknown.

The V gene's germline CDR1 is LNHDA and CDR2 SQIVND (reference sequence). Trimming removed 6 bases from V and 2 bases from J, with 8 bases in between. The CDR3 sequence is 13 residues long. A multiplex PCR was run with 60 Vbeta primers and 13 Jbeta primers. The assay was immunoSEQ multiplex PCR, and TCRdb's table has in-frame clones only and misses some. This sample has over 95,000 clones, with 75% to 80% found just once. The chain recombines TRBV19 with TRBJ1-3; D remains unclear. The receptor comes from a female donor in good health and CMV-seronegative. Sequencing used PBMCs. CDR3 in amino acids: CASRTWAGNTIYF. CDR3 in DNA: TGTGCCAGTAGGACTTGGGCTGGAAACACCATATATTTT.